Following are 31 T cell receptor beta chains from one sample sequenced in a study of regulatory T cells in long-lasting Graves disease. Time point indicated: newly diagnosed GD, antithyroid drugs for less than 3 months. TCR sequences were obtained from RNA taken from PBMCs. CDR3-region Arm-PCR and iRepertoire HTBI primers produced the TCR beta libraries. TCRdb used MiXCR to reprocess the multiplex PCR reads, holding one entry per CDR3 protein. In the table there are a few hundred thousand distinct CDR3 sequences, approximately 16% of which are singletons. The source material was peripheral blood mononuclear cells (PBMCs), sampled at new diagnosis, from a patient treated with antithyroid drugs. The origin of the receptors is a female donor with Graves disease.

This clonotype was seen repeatedly, ten times or more. The V and J genes are TRBV6-2 or TRBV6-3 and TRBJ2-2; D is perhaps TRBD2 (5 bases). CDR3 length equals 15 residues. CDR1 and CDR2 (germline): MNHEY, SVGEGT. V dropped 2 bases and J dropped 7 bases, with 14 bases sitting between them. CDR3 in DNA: TGTGCCAGCAGTTACACACCCGGAGGAATCGGGGAGCTGTTTTTT. Amino acid sequence: CASSYTPGGIGELFF.

This clonotype was seen repeatedly, ten times or more. V gene TRBV30 combines with J gene TRBJ1-1; tentative D call: TRBD1 (5 bases). The CDR3 runs 13 residues. V lost 2 bases, J lost 4 bases, and 11 bases lay in between. Per germline, CDR1 GTSNPN and CDR2 SVGIG (reference sequence). The chain's CDR3 is CAWSSQGFTEAFF. DNA for the CDR3: TGTGCCTGGAGTTCCCAGGGTTTCACTGAAGCTTTCTTT.

This clonotype has more than one count but fewer than ten. The chain links TRBV7-6 to TRBJ2-1; 8 nucleotides align to TRBD1. The CDR3 consists of 17 residues. From germline, CDR1 is SGHVS and CDR2 FNYEAQ. After removal of 3 bases from V and 5 bases from J, the junction contained 12 bases not matched to a gene. The CDR3 sequence: CASSFQAGTGGNNEQFF. The CDR3 DNA reads TGTGCCAGCAGCTTCCAAGCCGGGACAGGAGGCAACAATGAGCAGTTCTTC.

This clonotype was recorded at least ten times. The chain has TRBV2 and TRBJ1-1; D not certain. Per the germline V gene, CDR1 is SNHLY and CDR2 is FYNNEI. The CDR3 runs to 14 residues. V lost 5 bases and J lost 9, with 19 bases in between. The CDR3 DNA sequence: TGTGCCAGCAGTACGGAGCAGACGTTAATGAAAGCTTTCTTT. Translation: CASSTEQTLMKAFF.

This clonotype came up many times. V is TRBV12-3 or TRBV12-4 and J is TRBJ1-6, with 9 bases that match TRBD1. The CDR3 totals 14 residues. The trim removed 6 bases at V and 7 bases at J, leaving 4 bases unmatched. The CDR3 DNA reads TGTGCCAGCAGCACGGGACAGGGAAATTCACCCCTCCACTTT. This codes for CASSTGQGNSPLHF.

This clonotype was seen repeatedly, ten times or more. This chain connects TRBV7-2 to TRBJ2-1, with TRBD2 matching over 7 bases. Looked up from germline, CDR1 is SGHTA and CDR2 is FQGNSA. The CDR3 has 13 amino acids. The trim removed 5 bases at V and 7 bases at J, leaving 5 bases unmatched. The CDR3 loop reads CASSPRLANEQFF. Here the CDR3 DNA reads TGTGCCAGCAGCCCCAGACTAGCTAATGAGCAGTTCTTC.

This clonotype was recorded at least ten times. V usage is TRBV12-3 or TRBV12-4 and J usage is TRBJ1-5, with TRBD1 as a possible D gene (5 bases). V shed 6 bases and J shed 7 bases, with 13 bases lying between them. The CDR3 has 13 amino acids. Here the CDR3 DNA reads TGTGCCAGCAGGGGGGGAGCAAACCAGCCCCAGCATTTT. The encoded protein is CASRGGANQPQHF.

Only a few counts were recorded for this clonotype. This rearrangement joins TRBV19 to TRBJ2-7; no reliable D call. The CDR3 has 15 residues. V lost 6 bases and J 1 base, leaving 16 bases between the germline ends. Germline assignment: CDR1 LNHDA and CDR2 SQIVND (reference sequence). CDR3 loop: CASRAVGADSYEQYF. CDR3 sequence (DNA): TGTGCCAGTAGAGCAGTAGGCGCTGATTCCTACGAGCAGTACTTC. Variable domain in full (rest from reference TRBV19 and TRBJ2-7): DGGITQSPKYLFRKEGQNVTLSCEQNLNHDAMYWYRQDPGQGLRLIYYSQIVNDFQKGDIAEGYSVSREKKESFPLTVTSAQKNPTAFYLCASRAVGADSYEQYFGPGTRLTVT.

About this clonotype: A much larger clone sits a single nucleotide away, making a read error possible. The CDR3 loop reads CASSTPAVEQFF. In DNA form, the CDR3 reads TGTGCCAGCAGCACACCCGCGGTCGAGCAGTTCTTC. V gene TRBV6-2 or TRBV6-3 combines with J gene TRBJ2-1; D remains unclear. This CDR3 has 12 residues. Trimming shortened V by 6 bases and J by 10 bases, and 13 bases separated the two germline ends. Germline values: CDR1 MNHEY, CDR2 SVGEGT.

Many counts were recorded for this clonotype. The chain employs TRBV6-2 or TRBV6-3 and TRBJ1-1; D not certain. The CDR3 is 14 residues long. Germline lookup yields CDR1 MNHEY and CDR2 SVGEGT. V lost 2 bases, J lost 4 bases, and 11 bases lay in between. The CDR3 bases are TGTGCCAGCAGTTACGCCCCCTCGAGCACTGAAGCTTTCTTT. The encoded protein is CASSYAPSSTEAFF.

This clonotype showed up many times. This chain uses TRBV18 with TRBJ2-5; no definite D call. Germline V lookup: CDR1 KGHSH, CDR2 LQKENI. V lost 5 bases and J lost 2, with 3 bases in between. CDR3 size: 11 residues. Here the CDR3 reads CASSIQETQYF. Here the CDR3 DNA reads TGTGCCAGCTCAATTCAAGAGACCCAGTACTTC. Complete variable domain (other parts from reference TRBV18 and TRBJ2-5): NAGVMQNPRHLVRRRGQEARLRCSPMKGHSHVYWYRQLPEEGLKFMVYLQKENIIDESGMPKERFSAEFPKEGPSILRIQQVVRGDSAAYFCASSIQETQYFGPGTRLLVL.

This clonotype was counted between two and nine times. The V call is TRBV18, the J call TRBJ2-7; TRBD2 matches at 8 bases. This CDR3 has 15 residues. V lost 0 bases and J lost 3; bases outside the gene matches: 4. Germline CDR1 is KGHSH and CDR2 is LQKENI. The CDR3 nucleotides are TGTGCCAGCTCACCACCGGTAGCGGGATACTACGAGCAGTACTTC. Its translation is CASSPPVAGYYEQYF.

This clonotype was detected many times. This chain connects TRBV28 to TRBJ2-7; D is ambiguous. The V end lost 2 bases, the J end lost 2 bases, and 10 bases lay between the germline ends. This CDR3 is built from 14 residues. Germline V lookup: CDR1 MDHEN, CDR2 SYDVKM. CDR3 loop: CASSLEPMPYEQYF. The CDR3, as DNA: TGTGCCAGCAGTTTAGAGCCCATGCCCTACGAGCAGTACTTC.

This clonotype occurred a few times. CDR3 amino acids: CASSNPKGEQYF. DNA of the CDR3: TGTGCCAGCAGCAACCCTAAAGGAGAGCAGTACTTC. This chain uses TRBV6-1 with TRBJ2-7; D is ambiguous. There are 12 residues in the CDR3. V lost 6 bases and J lost 7, with 13 bases in between. Germline V gene sequence: CDR1 MNHNS, CDR2 SASEGT.

This clonotype was seen only once. A much larger clone differs by one base, so this may be a read error. The chain employs TRBV20-1 and TRBJ1-4; 10 positions agree with TRBD1. The CDR3 length is 15 residues. Germline V CDR1 and CDR2: DFQATT, SNEGSKA (reference sequence). For the CDR3, the DNA is TGCAGTGCTCAGGACAGGGGGGGACCTAATGAAAAACTGCTTTTT. Translating it yields CSAQDRGGPNEKLLF.

This clonotype was seen a single time. The CDR3 reads CASRERDFPSYEQYF. The CDR3 DNA is TGTGCCAGCAGAGAACGGGACTTCCCATCCTACGAGCAGTACTTC. The chain has TRBV2 and TRBJ2-7, with a tentative D call TRBD2 (6 bases). V lost 6 bases and J lost 1, with 16 bases in between. CDR3 length: 15 amino acids. The germline CDR1 and CDR2 sequences are SNHLY and FYNNEI.

This chain uses TRBV5-1 with TRBJ2-7; 8 bases line up with TRBD2. V trimming: 0 bases; J trimming: 3 bases; junction bases outside the gene matches: 5. This CDR3 region has 15 residues. Germline V CDR1 and CDR2: SGHRS, YFSETQ. The CDR3 DNA reads TGCGCCAGCAGCTTGGAGACTAGCGCTGTCTACGAGCAGTACTTC. Translated, it gives CASSLETSAVYEQYF. The full variable domain, in which reference TRBV5-1 and TRBJ2-7 provide the parts outside the CDR3, is KAGVTQTPRYLIKTRGQQVTLSCSPISGHRSVSWYQQTPGQGLQFLFEYFSETQRNKGNFPGRFSGRQFSNSRSEMNVSTLELGDSALYLCASSLETSAVYEQYFGPGTRLTVT.

Ten or more counts support this clonotype. The chain links TRBV20-1 to TRBJ2-5; 8 bases are shared with TRBD1. The V segment lost 3 bases and the J segment 5 bases; nucleotides outside the gene matches: 11. The CDR3 totals 15 residues. CDR1 is DFQATT and CDR2 is SNEGSKA in the germline V gene (reference sequence). CDR3 nucleotide sequence: TGCAGTGCTAGTGGGGCAGGGGGCGAATCGGAGACCCAGTACTTC. It specifies CSASGAGGESETQYF.

The V and J genes are TRBV19 and TRBJ1-4, with D possibly TRBD1 on 6 matching bases. Trimming stripped 6 bases from V and 4 bases from J, with 15 bases between. The CDR3 extends over 15 amino acids. The germline gives CDR1 LNHDA, CDR2 SQIVND (reference sequence). The CDR3 spells CASRWGGAVNEKLFF. CDR3 DNA: TGTGCCAGTAGATGGGGGGGCGCAGTTAATGAAAAACTGTTTTTT.

As concerns this clonotype: One junction end does not reproduce the germline sequence, and a read error may be involved. The rearrangement joins TRBV5-1 to TRBJ2-7; 13 nucleotides align to TRBD2. There are 15 residues in the CDR3. Looked up from germline, CDR1 is SGHRS and CDR2 is YFSETQ. CDR3 loop: CASGRLAGGRYEQYF. The CDR3, as DNA: TGTGCCAGCGGCAGACTAGCGGGAGGACGCTACGAGCAGTACTTC. Together with reference TRBV5-1 and TRBJ2-7, the CDR3 gives the full variable domain: KAGVTQTPRYLIKTRGQQVTLSCSPISGHRSVSWYQQTPGQGLQFLFEYFSETQRNKGNFPGRFSGRQFSNSRSEMNVSTLELGDSALYLCASGRLAGGRYEQYFGPGTRLTVT.

At least ten counts were recorded for this clonotype. The chain recombines TRBV6-5 with TRBJ1-4; unclear D gene. V was pared by 0 bases and J by 0 bases, with 11 bases between. Germline V gene data show CDR1 as MNHEY and CDR2 as SVGAGI. This CDR3 region has 17 residues. CDR3: CASSYSYNTPTNEKLFF. DNA for the CDR3: TGTGCCAGCAGTTACTCTTATAACACGCCAACTAATGAAAAACTGTTTTTT.

The chain recombines TRBV27 with TRBJ1-2, with D unclear. The CDR3 consists of 15 residues. Germline-derived CDR1 and CDR2 are MNHEY and SMNVEV (reference sequence). Trimming cost V 2 bases and J 7 bases, with 17 bases left between them. In nucleotides, the CDR3 is TGTGCCAGCAGTTTAACCTCCGAGGGAAGGTCTGGCTACACCTTC. Protein: CASSLTSEGRSGYTF.

The rearrangement links TRBV5-1 to TRBJ1-4, with D tentatively TRBD1 (5 bases). Germline loops: CDR1 SGHRS, CDR2 YFSETQ. V lost 1 base to trimming and J lost 8 bases, with 12 bases between them. The CDR3 covers 14 residues. CDR3 loop: CASSLNQGGEKLFF. The DNA of the CDR3 is TGCGCCAGCAGCTTGAATCAGGGAGGGGAAAAACTGTTTTTT.

This clonotype has at least ten counts. V usage is TRBV5-1 and J usage is TRBJ1-6, with D possibly TRBD1 on 6 matching bases. The CDR3 is 14 residues long. The germline V and J ends were trimmed by 4 bases and 7 bases, with 12 bases remaining between them. CDR1 SGHRS and CDR2 YFSETQ come from the germline V gene. This CDR3 is CASSQQGDNSPLHF. CDR3 nucleotide sequence: TGCGCCAGCAGCCAACAGGGTGACAATTCACCCCTCCACTTT.

This clonotype was recorded many times. The CDR3 protein is CASSSPPGQGRNEQFF. The CDR3 DNA sequence: TGTGCCAGCAGTTCACCCCCGGGACAGGGGAGGAATGAGCAGTTCTTC. This chain links TRBV27 with TRBJ2-1; TRBD1 matches at 10 bases. CDR1 and CDR2 (germline): MNHEY, SMNVEV (reference sequence). The CDR3 covers 16 residues. The ends lost 4 bases at V and 7 bases at J; junction bases unmatched: 10.

This clonotype was detected many times. CDR3 loop: CASSLSRNEQFF. The CDR3 DNA reads as TGTGCCAGCAGCCTTTCACGCAATGAGCAGTTCTTC. The chain employs TRBV3-1 and TRBJ2-1; D gene unclear. The germline CDR1 and CDR2 sequences are LGHDT and YNNKEL (reference sequence). The CDR3 loop spans 12 amino acids. V dropped 4 bases and J dropped 6 bases, with 7 bases sitting between them.

Concerning this clonotype itself: A far more abundant clone sits one base away, making this likely a read error. V gene TRBV10-3 combines with J gene TRBJ2-1, with 8 bases matching TRBD1. Trimming removed 2 bases from V and 10 bases from J; junction bases left unmatched: 16. The length of the CDR3 is 17 residues. CDR1 is ENHRY, CDR2 SYGVKD, per germline. The CDR3 DNA reads TGTGCCATCAGTGAGGGCAGGGGGCGCCTATCCGGCTACGAGCAGTTCTTC. It specifies CAISEGRGRLSGYEQFF.

The rearrangement links TRBV18 to TRBJ2-7; TRBD2 matches 7 bases. The germline gives CDR1 KGHSH, CDR2 LQKENI. The CDR3 is 14 amino acids. V was clipped by 5 bases and J by 4 bases; unmatched bases: 8. The CDR3 is CASSLAGVRYEQYF. The DNA of the CDR3 is TGTGCCAGCTCATTGGCGGGAGTCCGGTACGAGCAGTACTTC.

This clonotype was picked up many times. A read error may produce the germline difference seen at one junction end. This chain joins TRBV7-9 and TRBJ2-7; 7 nucleotides agree with TRBD2. CDR1 and CDR2 (germline): SEHNR, FQNEAQ (reference sequence). CDR3 length: 11 residues. Here the CDR3 reads CASSSGGGTSF. CDR3 sequence (DNA): TGTGCCAGCAGCTCGGGGGGTGGGACCTCCTTC.

In this sample, this clonotype turned up many times. The chain links TRBV24-1 to TRBJ2-3, with D unclear. Per the germline V gene, CDR1 is KGHDR and CDR2 is SFDVKD. The V end was cut by 2 bases, the J end by 1 base, with 6 bases between. This CDR3 has 14 residues. CDR3 region: CATSDSGGTDTQYF. CDR3 sequence (DNA): TGTGCCACCAGTGATTCGGGCGGCACAGATACGCAGTATTTT.

This clonotype was seen ten or more times. The chain has TRBV4-1 and TRBJ2-1, with 10 bases identical to TRBD1. The CDR3 is 15 residues long. Germline CDR1 MGHRA, CDR2 YSYEKL. With V trimmed by 4 bases and J by 5 bases, 5 bases remained unmatched. CDR3 sequence (DNA): TGCGCCAGCAGCCTTCACGGGACAGGGGACAATGAGCAGTTCTTC. This sequence encodes CASSLHGTGDNEQFF.